These 21 T cell receptor beta chains were all obtained from the same sample, sequenced in a study of CD8+ T cells in alopecia areata. RNA, once extracted, was reverse transcribed into cDNA for use as the sequencing template. Clones were sequenced by immunoSEQ multiplex PCR, and TCRdb holds only the in-frame ones, with some missing. The sample lists some 170,000 clones; 50% to 75% were seen once. Here the sequenced sample was CD4+ T cells sorted from blood, taken at week 0. The receptor source for this set is a human donor with alopecia areata.

This sequence joins TRBV7-9 and TRBJ2-7; D is unclear. This CDR3 region has 13 residues. Germline CDR1 SEHNR, CDR2 FQNEAQ (reference sequence). Trimming removed 5 bases from V and 2 bases from J, with 10 bases in between. The CDR3 spells CASSNAPPYEQYF. CDR3 coding DNA: TGTGCCAGCAGCAACGCGCCTCCCTACGAGCAGTACTTC.

The V gene is TRBV10-3, the J gene TRBJ1-1; 7 bases are shared with TRBD1. Trimming removed 6 bases from V and 3 bases from J; junction bases left unmatched: 10. Germline CDR1 reads ENHRY; CDR2 reads SYGVKD. The CDR3 totals 15 residues. The CDR3 DNA follows: TGTGCCATCAGGACAGGGAGCGGAGGGTACACTGAAGCTTTCTTT. Translated, it gives CAIRTGSGGYTEAFF.

This clone was detected a few times. The CDR3 DNA reads TGCGCCAGCAGCCAAGAGGGAGCGTATAATTCACCCCTCCACTTT. This encodes CASSQEGAYNSPLHF. The gene calls are TRBV4-1 and TRBJ1-6, with D unclear. Germline V gene sequence: CDR1 MGHRA, CDR2 YSYEKL. CDR3 size: 15 residues. V gave up 0 bases and J gave up 4 bases, with 7 bases separating them.

The gene calls are TRBV25-1 and TRBJ2-7, with D perhaps matching TRBD2 (6 bases). Trimming took 7 bases from V and 3 from J, leaving 16 bases between them. In germline, CDR1 is MGHDK, CDR2 SYGVNS. This CDR3 comprises 14 residues. The CDR3 region is CASMGVKEGYEQYF. CDR3 in DNA: TGTGCCAGCATGGGGGTTAAGGAGGGCTACGAGCAGTACTTC.

This clone appeared once. This chain joins TRBV6-1 and TRBJ2-3, with 12 nucleotides matching TRBD2. Per the germline V gene, CDR1 is MNHNS and CDR2 is SASEGT. This CDR3 contains 15 residues. V lost 4 bases and J lost 4; bases outside the gene matches: 3. DNA for the CDR3: TGTGCCAGCAGTGGACTAGCGGGGGTCCCAGATACGCAGTATTTT. Translating gives CASSGLAGVPDTQYF.

This clone occurred a few times. The V gene is TRBV5-4, the J gene TRBJ2-5, with 8 nucleotides matching TRBD2. The CDR3 extends over 13 amino acids. Trimming removed 1 base from V and 5 bases from J; junction bases left unmatched: 1. Germline V gene sequence: CDR1 SGHNT, CDR2 YYREEE (reference sequence). The CDR3: CASSLPSGETQYF. CDR3 bases: TGTGCCAGCAGCTTGCCTAGCGGGGAGACCCAGTACTTC.

This clone was counted a few times. V is TRBV29-1 and J is TRBJ2-3; 11 positions match TRBD2. This CDR3 has 14 residues. V trimming: 7 bases; J trimming: 6 bases; junction bases outside the gene matches: 9. Germline CDR1 is SQVTM and CDR2 is ANQGSEA. The DNA for the CDR3 is TGCAGCGCCCCGTTTAGCGGGGGGGCTGATACGCAGTATTTT. This sequence encodes CSAPFSGGADTQYF.

The chain uses TRBV5-1 and TRBJ2-1; 12 positions match TRBD2. The trim removed 0 bases at V and 4 bases at J, leaving 2 bases unmatched. The CDR3 has 16 residues. Germline V gene sequence: CDR1 SGHRS, CDR2 YFSETQ. Here the CDR3 reads CASSLELAGGYNEQFF. Written as DNA, the CDR3 is TGCGCCAGCAGCTTGGAACTAGCGGGGGGATACAATGAGCAGTTCTTC.

The rearrangement uses TRBV29-1 and TRBJ2-4; the match to TRBD1 covers 8 bases. V trimming: 0 bases; J trimming: 7 bases; junction bases outside the gene matches: 14. Germline lookup yields CDR1 SQVTM and CDR2 ANQGSEA. The CDR3 has 17 amino acids. This chain's CDR3 is CSVEEVSTGGVRNIQYF. CDR3 in DNA: TGCAGCGTTGAAGAGGTATCCACAGGGGGTGTGAGGAACATTCAGTACTTC.

V gene TRBV25-1 combines with J gene TRBJ1-2; TRBD1 matches at 8 bases. CDR3 size: 16 residues. J was trimmed by 5 bases and V by 3 bases; bases with no gene match: 11. The germline V gene encodes CDR1 MGHDK and CDR2 SYGVNS. The CDR3 DNA reads TGTGCCAGCAGTGAGGACAGGGCCCACTCAAAATATGGCTACACCTTC. Its translation is CASSEDRAHSKYGYTF.

The CDR3 DNA reads TGTGCCAGCTCACGATCGACAGGGGTCCAGGCAGATACGCAGTATTTT. Its protein is CASSRSTGVQADTQYF. The V gene is TRBV18, the J gene TRBJ2-3; 8 positions agree with TRBD1. The germline gives CDR1 KGHSH, CDR2 LQKENI. With 4 bases clipped from V and 4 bases from J, the junction kept 10 bases outside the gene matches. CDR3 size: 16 residues.

The chain is built from TRBV9 and TRBJ2-1; a possible D gene is TRBD2 (5 bases). Germline V gene sequence: CDR1 SGDLS, CDR2 YYNGEE. The germline V and J ends were trimmed by 3 bases and 2 bases, with 15 bases remaining between them. The CDR3 runs 16 residues. The CDR3 DNA follows: TGTGCCAGCAGCGACCTACTAGGGAGCGCCTACAATGAGCAGTTCTTC. Translating it yields CASSDLLGSAYNEQFF.

J is TRBJ2-3 and V is TRBV6-6; D uncertain. Trimming stripped 2 bases from V and 3 bases from J, with 3 bases between. The CDR3 has 12 residues. Germline CDR1 is MNHNY and CDR2 is SVGAGI (reference sequence). The CDR3 loop reads CASSYETDTQYF. The CDR3 nucleotides read TGTGCCAGCAGTTACGAGACAGATACGCAGTATTTT.

This chain joins TRBV11-3 and TRBJ2-5; maybe TRBD2 (6 bases). CDR1 SGHNT and CDR2 YENEEA come from the germline V gene. The CDR3 loop spans 15 amino acids. With 1 base removed from V and 3 bases from J, the gap between germline ends came to 12 bases. This CDR3 is CASSLGAGSEETQYF. DNA of the CDR3: TGTGCCAGCAGCTTAGGGGCGGGGAGCGAAGAGACCCAGTACTTC. Full variable domain (missing parts from reference TRBV11-3 and TRBJ2-5): EAGVVQSPRYKIIEKKQPVAFWCNPISGHNTLYWYLQNLGQGPELLIRYENEEAVDDSQLPKDRFSAERLKGVDSTLKIQPAELGDSAVYLCASSLGAGSEETQYFGPGTRLLVL.

This clone has just a few counts. V and J are TRBV6-6 and TRBJ1-5; 12 nucleotides match TRBD1. Looked up from germline, CDR1 is MNHNY and CDR2 is SVGAGI (reference sequence). This CDR3 region has 16 residues. Germline trimming cut 2 bases from V and 3 bases from J; bases unmatched to any gene: 2. CDR3 amino acids: CASSYRDRGPNQPQHF. The CDR3 DNA sequence: TGTGCCAGCAGTTACCGGGACAGGGGGCCCAATCAGCCCCAGCATTTT.

This clone was picked up one time. The rearrangement joins TRBV30 to TRBJ1-6; D not resolved. This CDR3 spans 12 amino acids. V lost 2 bases, J lost 11 bases, and 10 bases lay in between. Germline CDR1 and CDR2: GTSNPN and SVGIG (reference sequence). The CDR3 DNA reads as TGTGCCTGGAGTATACCTACGGCACCCCTCCACTTT. Translating it yields CAWSIPTAPLHF.

The chain couples TRBV2 to TRBJ2-2, with unresolved D. Trimming stripped 2 bases from V and 0 bases from J, with 7 bases between. CDR1 is SNHLY, CDR2 FYNNEI, per germline. This CDR3 spans 15 amino acids. The CDR3 is CASSEQRANTGELFF. CDR3 DNA sequence: TGTGCCAGCAGTGAACAGAGAGCGAACACCGGGGAGCTGTTTTTT. The complete variable domain, with remaining parts taken from reference TRBV2 and TRBJ2-2, reads EPEVTQTPSHQVTQMGQEVILRCVPISNHLYFYWYRQILGQKVEFLVSFYNNEISEKSEIFDDQFSVERPDGSNFTLKIRSTKLEDSAMYFCASSEQRANTGELFFGEGSRLTVL.

This clone was detected once. The chain recombines TRBV7-3 with TRBJ1-2, with 7 bases matching TRBD1. The germline V gene has CDR1 SGHTA and CDR2 FQGTGA. The CDR3 is 12 residues long. V trimming: 9 bases; J trimming: 4 bases; junction bases outside the gene matches: 5. The CDR3 DNA is TGTGCCAGTGGACAGGACCTCTATGGCTACACCTTC. This sequence encodes CASGQDLYGYTF.

The V call is TRBV10-3, the J call TRBJ2-5; 9 bases fit TRBD2. This CDR3 contains 13 residues. With V trimmed by 11 bases and J by 2 bases, 6 bases remained unmatched. Looked up from germline, CDR1 is ENHRY and CDR2 is SYGVKD. The CDR3 reads CASTSGQQETQYF. The CDR3, as DNA: TGTGCCTCAACTAGCGGGCAACAAGAGACCCAGTACTTC.

The rearrangement links TRBV5-1 to TRBJ2-5, with D perhaps TRBD1 (6 bases). The V and J ends lost 1 base and 5 bases respectively, with 12 bases between them. Germline assignment: CDR1 SGHRS and CDR2 YFSETQ. This CDR3 is 14 amino acids long. The CDR3 coding sequence is TGCGCCAGCAGCTTGAACAGGGCATCGGAGACCCAGTACTTC. It is translated as CASSLNRASETQYF.

The chain employs TRBV30 and TRBJ1-6, with no clear D. Germline V gives CDR1 GTSNPN, CDR2 SVGIG (reference sequence). V lost 0 bases to trimming and J lost 10 bases, with 7 bases between them. This CDR3 is 12 amino acids long. The CDR3 reads CAWSVLGSPLHF. The CDR3 nucleotides read TGTGCCTGGAGTGTTTTGGGGTCACCCCTCCACTTT.